Below, 23 T cell receptor beta chains from the same sample are listed, as sequenced in a study of T cells in Graves' hyperthyroidism and ophthalmopathy. It was RNA transcripts that yielded the amplified TCR beta CDR3 regions. The TCR CDR3 was amplified in a first-round RT-PCR using the HTBI primer set. From the multiplex PCR reads, TCRdb called clonotypes with MiXCR, one entry per CDR3 protein. The sample includes around 690,000 distinct CDR3 sequences, less than 25% seen only once; the top ten take 30% to 40%. The specimen was blood. Receptors were obtained from a man aged 25-40 years with Graves' ophthalmopathy.

This clonotype was seen a handful of times. The chain links TRBV11-2 to TRBJ2-3, with 7 bases that match TRBD1. The CDR3 sequence is 14 residues long. The V segment lost 7 bases and the J segment 4 bases; nucleotides outside the gene matches: 8. Germline loops: CDR1 SGHAT, CDR2 FQNNGV. The CDR3 DNA reads TGTGCCAGCACTCACAACAGGGGATCAGATACGCAGTATTTT. Translation gives CASTHNRGSDTQYF. The full variable domain, its missing parts supplied by reference TRBV11-2 and TRBJ2-3, is EAGVAQSPRYKIIEKRQSVAFWCNPISGHATLYWYQQILGQGPKLLIQFQNNGVVDDSQLPKDRFSAERLKGVDSTLKIQPAKLEDSAVYLCASTHNRGSDTQYFGPGTRLTVL.

This chain joins TRBV2 and TRBJ1-5; 7 bases are shared with TRBD1. There are 16 residues in the CDR3. The ends lost 4 bases at V and 6 bases at J; junction bases unmatched: 12. CDR1 SNHLY and CDR2 FYNNEI come from the germline V gene. The CDR3 region is CASSAESRQGGQPQHF. The CDR3 DNA is TGTGCCAGCAGTGCGGAAAGCCGACAGGGAGGTCAGCCCCAGCATTTT. The full variable domain, with the rest looked up from reference TRBV2 and TRBJ1-5, is EPEVTQTPSHQVTQMGQEVILRCVPISNHLYFYWYRQILGQKVEFLVSFYNNEISEKSEIFDDQFSVERPDGSNFTLKIRSTKLEDSAMYFCASSAESRQGGQPQHFGDGTRLSIL.

This clonotype appeared a few times. This rearrangement joins TRBV30 to TRBJ1-6; possible D gene TRBD1, 5 bases. The germline CDR1 and CDR2 sequences are GTSNPN and SVGIG (reference sequence). The CDR3 length is 18 residues. The V end was cut by 0 bases, the J end by 5 bases, with 20 bases between. CDR3 residues: CAWSVGTRTLENNSPLHF. CDR3 nucleotide sequence: TGTGCCTGGAGTGTTGGGACTAGGACGTTAGAAAATAATTCACCCCTCCACTTT.

The chain employs TRBV15 and TRBJ1-5, with TRBD1 identical over 9 bases. The CDR3 totals 16 residues. Germline V gene lookup returns CDR1 LNHNV and CDR2 YYDKDF (reference sequence). The junction had 11 bases not matched to a gene; V was cut back by 5 bases and J by 6 bases. The CDR3 nucleotides read TGTGCCACCAGCTATCCGGGACAGGGTCAGAGTCAGCCCCAGCATTTT. Translated, it gives CATSYPGQGQSQPQHF. The full variable domain, its missing parts supplied by reference TRBV15 and TRBJ1-5, is DAMVIQNPRYQVTQFGKPVTLSCSQTLNHNVMYWYQQKSSQAPKLLFHYYDKDFNNEADTPDNFQSRRPNTSFCFLDIRSPGLGDTAMYLCATSYPGQGQSQPQHFGDGTRLSIL.

V gene TRBV19 combines with J gene TRBJ1-5; perhaps TRBD1 as D (5 bases). The CDR3 runs 12 residues. Germline V gene data show CDR1 as LNHDA and CDR2 as SQIVND (reference sequence). V shed 9 bases and J shed 7 bases, with 13 bases lying between them. This CDR3 reads CARMTVVQPQHF. CDR3 sequence (DNA): TGTGCCAGGATGACAGTAGTGCAGCCCCAGCATTTT.

In this sample, this clonotype turned up many times. The chain recombines TRBV7-8 with TRBJ1-4, with a weak D call TRBD1 (5 bases). The CDR3 contains 14 residues. Trimming cost V 5 bases and J 0 bases, with 7 bases left between them. Looked up from germline, CDR1 is SGHVS and CDR2 is FQNEAQ. This chain's CDR3 is CASSATATNEKLFF. The CDR3 bases are TGTGCCAGCAGCGCGACAGCAACTAATGAAAAACTGTTTTTT. The variable domain in full, completed from reference TRBV7-8 and TRBJ1-4, reads GAGVSQSPRYKVAKRGQDVALRCDPISGHVSLFWYQQALGQGPEFLTYFQNEAQLDKSGLPSDRFFAERPEGSVSTLKIQRTQQEDSAVYLCASSATATNEKLFFGSGTQLSVL.

This clonotype was seen a handful of times. The chain links TRBV12-3 or TRBV12-4 to TRBJ2-6; D perhaps matches TRBD1 (6 bases). This CDR3 comprises 15 residues. V was clipped by 4 bases and J by 2 bases, with 9 bases between them. DNA for the CDR3: TGTGCCAGCAGTTACACAGGGACTGGGGCCAACGTCCTGACTTTC. Protein: CASSYTGTGANVLTF.

This clonotype was counted a few times. CDR3 sequence: CASSFRLNRLAATNEQFF. CDR3 coding DNA: TGTGCCAGCAGTTTCCGGTTAAACCGACTAGCGGCCACCAATGAGCAGTTCTTC. The chain recombines TRBV12-3 or TRBV12-4 with TRBJ2-1, with 9 bases lining up with TRBD2. Trimming at V came to 3 bases and at J to 6 bases, leaving 15 bases not matched to a gene. The CDR3 sequence is 18 residues long.

The chain recombines TRBV28 with TRBJ2-4; tentatively, D is TRBD1 (6 bases). CDR3 length equals 13 residues. Trimming took off 7 bases at V and 6 bases at J, with 13 bases between the two ends. The germline CDR1 and CDR2 sequences are MDHEN and SYDVKM. The CDR3 DNA sequence: TGTGCCAGCACCACAGGGTGGATAAACATTCAGTACTTC. Translation: CASTTGWINIQYF.

The chain combines TRBV3-1 with TRBJ2-2; D possibly matches TRBD1 or TRBD2 (5 bases each). The CDR3 covers 16 residues. Germline values: CDR1 LGHDT, CDR2 YNNKEL (reference sequence). V was pared by 4 bases and J by 1 base, with 13 bases between. CDR3 sequence: CASSLPGPQNTGELFF. The CDR3 region has the DNA TGTGCCAGCAGCCTACCGGGACCCCAGAACACCGGGGAGCTGTTTTTT.

V gene TRBV5-1 combines with J gene TRBJ2-3; D is perhaps TRBD1 (6 bases). The V end lost 4 bases, the J end lost 0 bases, and 24 bases lay between the germline ends. Germline V gene lookup returns CDR1 SGHRS and CDR2 YFSETQ. This CDR3 has 19 residues. CDR3 protein: CASSPLGQTASQSTDTQYF. CDR3 bases: TGCGCCAGCAGCCCCCTAGGACAGACCGCTAGTCAAAGCACAGATACGCAGTATTTT.

The chain employs TRBV30 and TRBJ1-2, with D unclear. This CDR3 has 14 amino acids. Germline V gene sequence: CDR1 GTSNPN, CDR2 SVGIG (reference sequence). V was shortened by 2 bases and J by 8 bases, with 18 bases between the two germline ends. CDR3 DNA: TGTGCCTGGAGTCCAGCGGATTCTATGGGGGGCTACACCTTC. As protein: CAWSPADSMGGYTF.

In this sample, this clonotype turned up a few times. The J gene is TRBJ2-2, the V gene TRBV11-2; D might be TRBD2 (6 bases). CDR1 SGHAT and CDR2 FQNNGV come from the germline V gene. Trimming left V 5 bases short and J 9 bases short, with 28 bases between. This CDR3 is built from 18 residues. The CDR3 DNA follows: TGTGCCAGCAGCCAAGGGATCGCCGGGACTCTGGTTCGCAGGGAGCTGTTTTTT. Protein product: CASSQGIAGTLVRRELFF.

This clonotype has ten or more counts. This chain uses TRBV27 with TRBJ2-3; 9 nucleotides line up with TRBD2. CDR1 MNHEY and CDR2 SMNVEV come from the germline V gene (reference sequence). V lost 3 bases, J lost 3 bases, and 4 bases stayed unmatched. The CDR3 loop spans 15 amino acids. DNA for the CDR3: TGTGCCAGCAGTTTTGGTAGCGGGAGTACAGATACGCAGTATTTT. It codes for CASSFGSGSTDTQYF.

The chain is built from TRBV20-1 and TRBJ2-1, with a weak D call TRBD2 (5 bases). The CDR3 sequence is 15 residues long. Germline CDR1 reads DFQATT; CDR2 reads SNEGSKA (reference sequence). V shed 0 bases and J shed 4 bases, with 13 bases lying between them. CDR3 sequence reads: CSARDGLVSYNEQFF. DNA for the CDR3: TGCAGTGCTAGAGACGGACTTGTCTCTTACAATGAGCAGTTCTTC.

This clonotype occurred a few times. The rearrangement uses TRBV4-3 and TRBJ2-2; TRBD2 aligns across 15 bases. This CDR3 contains 19 residues. The germline V gene encodes CDR1 LGHNA and CDR2 YSLEER. V trimming: 0 bases; J trimming: 3 bases; junction bases outside the gene matches: 5. The CDR3 DNA reads TGCGCCAGCAGCCAAGAGTGGACTAGCGGGAGGGGCGACACCGGGGAGCTGTTTTTT. It is translated as CASSQEWTSGRGDTGELFF.

The rearrangement uses TRBV7-9 and TRBJ2-1; 9 bases are shared with TRBD1. This CDR3 has 21 residues. Losses at the gene ends were 5 bases for V and 0 bases for J; bases not matched to a gene: 20. Per the germline V gene, CDR1 is SEHNR and CDR2 is FQNEAQ (reference sequence). The CDR3 DNA is TGTGCCAGCAGCGAATCTCGGACAGGGGATCACGAGGTGAGCTCCTACAATGAGCAGTTCTTC. Translation gives CASSESRTGDHEVSSYNEQFF. Full variable domain (rest looked up from reference TRBV7-9 and TRBJ2-1): DTGVSQNPRHKITKRGQNVTFRCDPISEHNRLYWYRQTLGQGPEFLTYFQNEAQLEKSRLLSDRFSAERPKGSFSTLEIQRTEQGDSAMYLCASSESRTGDHEVSSYNEQFFGPGTRLTVL.

This clonotype was seen at least ten times. CDR3 protein: CASKLSGQGSEAFF. The CDR3 DNA reads TGTGCCAGCAAGTTATCGGGACAGGGTTCTGAAGCTTTCTTT. V and J are TRBV6-1 and TRBJ1-1, with 9 bases matching TRBD1. CDR3 length equals 14 residues. Germline values: CDR1 MNHNS, CDR2 SASEGT. J was trimmed by 6 bases and V by 7 bases; bases with no gene match: 9.

V is TRBV28 and J is TRBJ2-3, with D possibly being TRBD2 (7 bases). CDR3 length: 15 residues. Trimming took off 5 bases at V and 5 bases at J, with 17 bases between the two ends. Germline CDR1 reads MDHEN; CDR2 reads SYDVKM. CDR3 sequence (DNA): TGTGCCAGCAGTCGTGGGGGGGCTCACGGAGATACGCAGTATTTT. Its translation is CASSRGGAHGDTQYF.

This clonotype was observed a few times. CDR3 sequence: CSARQGGSEETQYF. In nucleotides, the CDR3 is TGCAGTGCTAGACAGGGCGGGTCTGAAGAGACCCAGTACTTC. V gene TRBV20-1 combines with J gene TRBJ2-5; tentatively, D is TRBD1 or TRBD2 (5 bases each). Germline CDR1 and CDR2: DFQATT and SNEGSKA (reference sequence). This CDR3 contains 14 residues. V shed 2 bases and J shed 3 bases, with 13 bases lying between them.

With respect to this clonotype: A much larger clone lies a single base off, so this may be a read error. This sequence joins TRBV7-9 and TRBJ1-1; perhaps TRBD1 as D (5 bases). With 0 bases removed from V and 5 bases from J, the gap between germline ends came to 19 bases. The CDR3 sequence is 17 residues long. From germline, CDR1 is SEHNR and CDR2 FQNEAQ (reference sequence). CDR3 nucleotides: TGTGCCAGCAGCTTAGCCAAAAGTACAGGAGCTTGGACTGAAGCTTTCTTT. Its translation is CASSLAKSTGAWTEAFF.

Turning to this clonotype: One base away lies a much larger clone, so this may be a sequencing read error. The chain has TRBV30 and TRBJ1-2, with D uncertain. The germline gives CDR1 GTSNPN, CDR2 SVGIG (reference sequence). This CDR3 region has 15 residues. V was cut by 5 bases and J by 2 bases, with 18 bases left in between. The CDR3 region has the DNA TGTGCCTGGGGTCCCTTAGGAGGGCGCAACTATGGCTACACCTTC. Its protein is CAWGPLGGRNYGYTF.

V gene TRBV3-1 combines with J gene TRBJ1-4, with TRBD1 identical over 9 bases. This CDR3 contains 15 residues. Germline values: CDR1 LGHDT, CDR2 YNNKEL (reference sequence). Unmatched junction bases numbered 10, after V lost 4 bases and J lost 10 bases. For the CDR3, the DNA is TGTGCCAGCAGCCCACGAGGGACAGGGTCAGGAAAACTGTTTTTT. It encodes CASSPRGTGSGKLFF.